This TCR beta chain was obtained from a study of blood T cell repertoires in COVID-19. Study-level background: The cDNA or gDNA used as material had been derived from T cells, B-cell-depleted T cells, or PBMCs.

This clone was detected a few times. Sequencing was performed with immunoSEQ multiplex PCR; in TCRdb, only in-frame clones are kept and a portion is missing. The table has some 260,000 clones, around 82% seen once. The sample consisted of peripheral blood. This TCR was recovered from a woman aged 80 or over with active or convalescent COVID-19.

In nucleotides, the CDR3 is TGTGCCAGCAGTGAGATCCCTCCGGGCACAGATACGCAGTATTTT. Translated, it gives CASSEIPPGTDTQYF. The V gene is TRBV2, the J gene TRBJ2-3; unclear D gene. There are 15 residues in the CDR3. Germline-derived CDR1 and CDR2 are SNHLY and FYNNEI. V was trimmed by 3 bases and J by 1 base, leaving 11 bases between them.